The 23 T cell receptor beta chains below were found in one sample sequenced in a study of blood T cell repertoires in COVID-19. Sequencing used immunoSEQ multiplex PCR; TCRdb keeps in-frame clones, though not all of them. The sample contains approximately 150,000 clones, roughly 80% of which appear only once. Specimen: PBMCs or T cells enriched from blood (not recorded which). The receptors originated from a man aged 40-55 years with acute COVID-19.

The chain joins TRBV7-3 to TRBJ1-2; tentatively, D is TRBD1 (6 bases). The V end lost 0 bases, the J end lost 6 bases, and 8 bases lay between the germline ends. The CDR3 covers 13 residues. The germline CDR1 and CDR2 sequences are SGHTA and FQGTGA. The CDR3 bases are TGTGCCAGCAGCTTAACGCCAGGGGATGGCTACACCTTC. Translation gives CASSLTPGDGYTF.

This chain links TRBV7-2 with TRBJ1-1; D not certain. CDR1 is SGHTA and CDR2 is FQGNSA in the germline V gene. The CDR3 is 13 amino acids. The V and J ends lost 3 bases and 5 bases respectively, with 10 bases between them. The CDR3 region is CASSFHYSTEAFF. The DNA for the CDR3 is TGTGCCAGCAGCTTTCACTATTCTACTGAAGCTTTCTTT.

V gene TRBV2 combines with J gene TRBJ2-6; D gene unclear. The germline V gene has CDR1 SNHLY and CDR2 FYNNEI. V was shortened by 7 bases and J by 0 bases, with 4 bases between the two germline ends. This CDR3 is built from 13 residues. The CDR3 bases are TGTGCCAGCACCCTCTCTGGGGCCAACGTCCTGACTTTC. It yields the protein CASTLSGANVLTF.

This chain links TRBV3-1 (or the pseudogene TRBV3-2) with TRBJ2-7; tentative D call: TRBD2 (7 bases). Germline V gene data show CDR1 as LGHDT and CDR2 as YNNKEL (reference sequence). With 8 bases removed from V and 2 bases from J, the gap between germline ends came to 13 bases. The CDR3 has 13 residues. CDR3: CASRNGGPYEQYF. For the CDR3, the DNA is TGTGCCAGCCGTAACGGGGGGCCCTACGAGCAGTACTTC.

The chain combines TRBV7-3 with TRBJ2-3; 10 bases are shared with TRBD2. The CDR3 consists of 17 residues. CDR1 is SGHTA and CDR2 is FQGTGA in the germline V gene. V shed 3 bases and J 4 bases; nucleotides not matched to a gene: 10. In DNA form, the CDR3 reads TGTGCCAGCAGCTTTGGAGGGGGACTAGCGCATTCAGATACGCAGTATTTT. Translated: CASSFGGGLAHSDTQYF.

This rearrangement joins TRBV10-3 to TRBJ1-6; possibly TRBD1 for D (5 bases). The V end was cut by 4 bases, the J end by 10 bases, with 20 bases between. CDR3 length equals 16 residues. CDR1 ENHRY and CDR2 SYGVKD come from the germline V gene. In DNA form, the CDR3 reads TGTGCCATCAGTGGACCCGATCCAGGGATAGGCTCACCCCTCCACTTT. This codes for CAISGPDPGIGSPLHF.

The chain has TRBV7-2 and TRBJ2-2; weak D call: TRBD1 (7 bases). Trimming pared 1 base from V and 7 bases from J, leaving 16 bases between. This CDR3 has 16 amino acids. Germline loops: CDR1 SGHTA, CDR2 FQGNSA. CDR3 sequence: CASSLEGGGVGGELFF. CDR3 DNA sequence: TGTGCCAGCAGCTTAGAAGGGGGCGGGGTTGGCGGGGAGCTGTTTTTT.

The chain employs TRBV5-5 and TRBJ1-3, with D perhaps matching TRBD1 (6 bases). CDR3 length: 16 amino acids. The germline gives CDR1 SGHKS, CDR2 YYEKEE (reference sequence). The V gene lost 0 bases and the J gene lost 2 bases, with 12 bases spanning the gap. The CDR3 DNA reads TGTGCCAGCAGCTTGGGGCCAGGGGACGCTGGAAACACCATATATTTT. Amino acids: CASSLGPGDAGNTIYF.

This rearrangement joins TRBV5-1 to TRBJ2-7; no definite D call. Trimming took off 6 bases at V and 0 bases at J, with 10 bases between the two ends. CDR3 length equals 13 residues. CDR1 and CDR2 from the germline V gene are SGHRS and YFSETQ. The CDR3 DNA is TGCGCCAGCAAGCCAGGTTTCTCCTACGAGCAGTACTTC. This sequence encodes CASKPGFSYEQYF.

The count of this clone is one. The V call is TRBV19, the J call TRBJ1-5; D gene ambiguous. CDR3 length: 14 residues. The V gene's germline CDR1 is LNHDA and CDR2 SQIVND (reference sequence). V lost 1 base and J lost 7, with 11 bases in between. In DNA form, the CDR3 reads TGTGCCAGTAGTATAGTCCTGAAGGAGCAGCCCCAGCATTTT. It yields the protein CASSIVLKEQPQHF.

This clone came up once. The chain's CDR3 is CASSQFLTGADETQYF. CDR3 sequence (DNA): TGCGCCAGCAGCCAATTTCTGACAGGGGCGGACGAGACCCAGTACTTC. V and J are TRBV4-1 and TRBJ2-5; 8 bases match TRBD1. The junction had 10 bases not matched to a gene; V was cut back by 2 bases and J by 5 bases. Germline CDR1 MGHRA, CDR2 YSYEKL. The CDR3 length is 16 residues.

A remark on this clone: Other DNA sequences from this sample encode an identical CDR3 as well. The genes are TRBV6-1 and TRBJ1-4; the D gene is possibly TRBD1 (5 bases). V gave up 3 bases and J gave up 4 bases, with 9 bases separating them. Per germline, CDR1 MNHNS and CDR2 SASEGT. The CDR3 is made up of 14 amino acids. The CDR3 DNA is TGTGCCAGCAGTGATGGCAGGGTTAATGAAAAACTGTTTTTT. Its translation is CASSDGRVNEKLFF.

In this sample, this clone turned up a few times. The CDR3: CASTGGREYNSPLHF. Written as DNA, the CDR3 is TGTGCCAGCACCGGGGGAAGGGAGTATAATTCACCCCTCCACTTT. This chain joins TRBV6-5 and TRBJ1-6; TRBD1 might be the D (5 bases). CDR3 size: 15 residues. Germline values: CDR1 MNHEY, CDR2 SVGAGI. Trimming cost V 7 bases and J 4 bases, with 14 bases left between them.

The count of this clone is one. The chain carries TRBV2 and TRBJ1-1; TRBD1 agrees at 7 bases. This CDR3 spans 14 amino acids. Unmatched junction bases numbered 6, after V lost 7 bases and J lost 1 base. Germline V gives CDR1 SNHLY, CDR2 FYNNEI. The CDR3 spells CASNSQGPNTEAFF. The CDR3 DNA reads as TGTGCCAGCAACTCACAGGGGCCGAACACTGAAGCTTTCTTT.

The rearrangement joins TRBV28 to TRBJ2-3; maybe TRBD2 (6 bases). The V gene lost 4 bases and the J gene lost 6 bases, with 20 bases spanning the gap. CDR1 is MDHEN and CDR2 is SYDVKM in the germline V gene. The CDR3 loop spans 16 amino acids. CDR3 sequence reads: CASSSPEGQGLDTQYF. In DNA form, the CDR3 reads TGTGCCAGCAGTTCTCCAGAGGGGCAGGGACTCGATACGCAGTATTTT. Together with reference TRBV28 and TRBJ2-3, the CDR3 gives the full variable domain: DVKVTQSSRYLVKRTGEKVFLECVQDMDHENMFWYRQDPGLGLRLIYFSYDVKMKEKGDIPEGYSVSREKKERFSLILESASTNQTSMYLCASSSPEGQGLDTQYFGPGTRLTVL.

The chain combines TRBV4-2 with TRBJ2-4; D is ambiguous. V was clipped by 8 bases and J by 3 bases, with 17 bases between them. The CDR3 is 15 amino acids. The germline V gene encodes CDR1 LGHNA and CDR2 YNFKEQ. CDR3 DNA: TGTGCCAGCCCTCCTCTCCGAGTCGGCAAAAACATTCAGTACTTC. Encoded protein: CASPPLRVGKNIQYF.

This clone appeared once. The chain links TRBV2 to TRBJ2-3; 8 positions agree with TRBD2. The CDR3 length is 13 residues. After removal of 10 bases from V and 3 bases from J, the junction contained 6 bases not matched to a gene. Looked up from germline, CDR1 is SNHLY and CDR2 is FYNNEI. The CDR3 sequence is CATRGDETDTQYF. The CDR3 bases are TGTGCCACGCGGGGGGACGAAACAGATACGCAGTATTTT.

V gene TRBV5-6 combines with J gene TRBJ2-3, with 7 bases fitting TRBD2. The germline V gene has CDR1 SGHDT and CDR2 YYEEEE. Trimming took 2 bases from V and 1 from J; bases not matched to a gene: 7. The CDR3 contains 16 residues. The CDR3 spells CASSFRGVPGTDTQYF. The DNA of the CDR3 is TGTGCCAGCAGCTTCCGGGGGGTACCCGGCACAGATACGCAGTATTTT.

The chain recombines TRBV20-1 with TRBJ1-1; D remains unclear. The CDR3 extends over 11 amino acids. Germline values: CDR1 DFQATT, CDR2 SNEGSKA (reference sequence). V lost 8 bases and J 3 bases, leaving 10 bases between the germline ends. CDR3 protein: CSFPGDTEAFF. The CDR3 coding sequence is TGCAGTTTCCCCGGGGACACTGAAGCTTTCTTT.

The V call is TRBV6-5, the J call TRBJ1-2; 8 bases agree with TRBD1. This CDR3 contains 15 residues. After removal of 6 bases from V and 7 bases from J, the junction contained 13 bases not matched to a gene. Germline CDR1 MNHEY, CDR2 SVGAGI. The CDR3 DNA sequence: TGTGCCAGCAGCACGGAAGGACAGGGCGTTCCTGGCTACACCTTC. Protein: CASSTEGQGVPGYTF.

The chain is built from TRBV20-1 and TRBJ2-3, with D unresolved. The CDR3 consists of 11 residues. V shed 6 bases and J shed 2 bases, with 6 bases lying between them. The germline V gene encodes CDR1 DFQATT and CDR2 SNEGSKA (reference sequence). This CDR3 is CSAASTDTQYF. Here the CDR3 DNA reads TGCAGTGCAGCCTCCACAGATACGCAGTATTTT.

The chain carries TRBV27 and TRBJ2-7; maybe TRBD2 (5 bases). CDR3 length: 12 residues. The germline V and J ends were trimmed by 8 bases and 2 bases, with 10 bases remaining between them. Germline V gene sequence: CDR1 MNHEY, CDR2 SMNVEV (reference sequence). The chain's CDR3 is CASRGDTYEQYF. The CDR3 bases are TGTGCCAGCCGGGGTGATACCTACGAGCAGTACTTC.

V and J are TRBV28 and TRBJ1-5; 11 bases fit TRBD1. The V gene end was trimmed by 6 bases and the J gene end by 6 bases; junction bases not matched to a gene: 10. Germline CDR1 MDHEN, CDR2 SYDVKM. The CDR3 spans 16 residues. In nucleotides, the CDR3 is TGTGCCAGCAGCTCCCCACACGGGACAGGGGGTCAGCCCCAGCATTTT. This encodes CASSSPHGTGGQPQHF.